This T cell receptor (beta chain) is drawn from a study of CD8 T cells in ankylosing spondylitis. Preparation of TCR beta libraries was done by quantitative 5'-RACE with molecular barcodes. MiXCR was run by TCRdb on the 5' RACE reads, yielding one entry per CDR3 protein. The table has 350,000 to 550,000 distinct CDR3 sequences, about 24% seen once. This clonotype was picked up many times. The antigen is unknown. Study-level points and caveats: Significant enrichment of disease-linked clones was reportedly seen in matched ankylosing spondylitis synovial fluid. A number of the motif variants had already been described in reactive arthritis synovial fluid and blood. Eight or nine highly homologous variants made up a TCR beta motif that seemed to typify ankylosing spondylitis blood.

From germline, CDR1 is SGHRS and CDR2 YFSETQ. This CDR3 region has 14 residues. The V gene end was trimmed by 0 bases and the J gene end by 11 bases; junction bases not matched to a gene: 4. Sequenced material: blood, either unsorted or a sorted T cell fraction (not recorded which). The chain has TRBV5-1 and TRBJ1-6, with TRBD1 matching 8 bases. The receptor was derived from a male donor with ankylosing spondylitis. The CDR3 coding sequence is TGCGCCAGCAGCTTGGTCCAGGGGGCTCCACCCCTCCACTTT. This sequence encodes CASSLVQGAPPLHF.